This is a list of T cell receptor beta chains from one sample in a study of T cell responses to AZD1222 COVID-19 vaccine. Method: immunoSEQ multiplex PCR; TCRdb's copy keeps in-frame clones and lacks some. The sample carries over 130,000 clones, around 90% recorded once. Here the sequenced sample was peripheral blood, taken 28 days after the second AZD1222 dose. The receptors originated from an adult who received the AZD1222 COVID-19 vaccine. CDR3s include the opening cysteine and the closing phenylalanine or tryptophan. D genes are given only for firm matches. Only some rows state a clone size, as once, few, many or a class for expanded clones.

TRBJ1-1 | 14 | - | TRBV2 | - | TGTGCCAGCAGCCCAGGGGTCATGAACACTGAAGCTTTCTTT | CASSPGVMNTEAFF
TRBJ1-2 | 13 | - | TRBV6-1 | TRBD1 | TGTGCCAGCAGTGAGGCAGGGGGCCATGGCTACACCTTC | CASSEAGGHGYTF
TRBJ2-7 | 13 | - | TRBV7-6 | - | TGTGCCAGCAGCTTAGAGGCGCCTCTGGAGCAGTACTTC | CASSLEAPLEQYF
TRBJ2-6 | 17 | - | TRBV11-2 | - | TGTGCCAGCAGCTTAGAGGGACCGCAGTCTGGGGCCAACGTCCTGACTTTC | CASSLEGPQSGANVLTF
TRBJ1-5 | 15 | - | TRBV28 | - | TGTGCCAGCAGTCCGGATGTCCGTTACAATCAGCCCCAGCATTTT | CASSPDVRYNQPQHF
TRBJ1-1 | 14 | - | TRBV5-1 | - | TGCGCCAGCAGCTTGGTGGGTCCGAACACTGAAGCTTTCTTT | CASSLVGPNTEAFF
TRBJ2-6 | 18 | - | TRBV6-1 | TRBD2 | TGTGCCAGCAGTGTACGACTAGCGGGGGTCTCTGGGGCCAACGTCCTGACTTTC | CASSVRLAGVSGANVLTF
TRBJ2-7 | 16 | - | TRBV24-1 | TRBD2 | TGTGCCACCAGTGATTGGGGGACTAGCGGGTCCTACGAGCAGTACTTC | CATSDWGTSGSYEQYF
TRBJ2-2 | 16 | - | TRBV24-1 | - | TGTGCCACCAGTGATCGAGCTAGGTTGTCGACCGGGGAGCTGTTTTTT | CATSDRARLSTGELFF
TRBJ1-1 | 14 | - | TRBV10-2 | TRBD1 | TGCGCCAGCAGAAATGGGACAGGGAACACTGAAGCTTTCTTT | CASRNGTGNTEAFF
TRBJ1-3 | 14 | - | TRBV3-1/TRBV3-2 | - | TGTGCCTCCGGGACACCCTTCTCTGGAAACACCATATATTTT | CASGTPFSGNTIYF
TRBJ2-7 | 13 | - | TRBV15 | - | TGTGCCACCAAGGAAGGGAGCTCCTACGAGCAGTACTTC | CATKEGSSYEQYF
TRBJ1-1 | 14 | - | TRBV10-1 | TRBD1 | TGCGCCAGCAGTTTTGGGCAGGGGGTGACTGAAGCTTTCTTT | CASSFGQGVTEAFF
TRBJ2-7 | 14 | - | TRBV10-2 | - | TGCGCCAGCAGTGAGTCGCCGGGTTACTACGAGCAGTACTTC | CASSESPGYYEQYF
TRBJ2-7 | 16 | once | TRBV23-1 | TRBD2 | TGCGCCAGCAACCAATTGAGGGTAGCGGGAGGGTACGAGCAGTACTTC | CASNQLRVAGGYEQYF
TRBJ2-7 | 13 | - | TRBV27 | - | TGTGCCAGCAGTTTATCCCAAGGCTACGAGCAGTACTTC | CASSLSQGYEQYF
TRBJ2-1 | 14 | - | TRBV27 | - | TGTGCCAGCCTTGCCGGGAGCTCCTACAATGAGCAGTTCTTC | CASLAGSSYNEQFF
TRBJ2-3 | 16 | - | TRBV2 | TRBD2 | TGTGCCAGCAGTTCGACTCTAGCGGGAGCATCAGATACGCAGTATTTT | CASSSTLAGASDTQYF